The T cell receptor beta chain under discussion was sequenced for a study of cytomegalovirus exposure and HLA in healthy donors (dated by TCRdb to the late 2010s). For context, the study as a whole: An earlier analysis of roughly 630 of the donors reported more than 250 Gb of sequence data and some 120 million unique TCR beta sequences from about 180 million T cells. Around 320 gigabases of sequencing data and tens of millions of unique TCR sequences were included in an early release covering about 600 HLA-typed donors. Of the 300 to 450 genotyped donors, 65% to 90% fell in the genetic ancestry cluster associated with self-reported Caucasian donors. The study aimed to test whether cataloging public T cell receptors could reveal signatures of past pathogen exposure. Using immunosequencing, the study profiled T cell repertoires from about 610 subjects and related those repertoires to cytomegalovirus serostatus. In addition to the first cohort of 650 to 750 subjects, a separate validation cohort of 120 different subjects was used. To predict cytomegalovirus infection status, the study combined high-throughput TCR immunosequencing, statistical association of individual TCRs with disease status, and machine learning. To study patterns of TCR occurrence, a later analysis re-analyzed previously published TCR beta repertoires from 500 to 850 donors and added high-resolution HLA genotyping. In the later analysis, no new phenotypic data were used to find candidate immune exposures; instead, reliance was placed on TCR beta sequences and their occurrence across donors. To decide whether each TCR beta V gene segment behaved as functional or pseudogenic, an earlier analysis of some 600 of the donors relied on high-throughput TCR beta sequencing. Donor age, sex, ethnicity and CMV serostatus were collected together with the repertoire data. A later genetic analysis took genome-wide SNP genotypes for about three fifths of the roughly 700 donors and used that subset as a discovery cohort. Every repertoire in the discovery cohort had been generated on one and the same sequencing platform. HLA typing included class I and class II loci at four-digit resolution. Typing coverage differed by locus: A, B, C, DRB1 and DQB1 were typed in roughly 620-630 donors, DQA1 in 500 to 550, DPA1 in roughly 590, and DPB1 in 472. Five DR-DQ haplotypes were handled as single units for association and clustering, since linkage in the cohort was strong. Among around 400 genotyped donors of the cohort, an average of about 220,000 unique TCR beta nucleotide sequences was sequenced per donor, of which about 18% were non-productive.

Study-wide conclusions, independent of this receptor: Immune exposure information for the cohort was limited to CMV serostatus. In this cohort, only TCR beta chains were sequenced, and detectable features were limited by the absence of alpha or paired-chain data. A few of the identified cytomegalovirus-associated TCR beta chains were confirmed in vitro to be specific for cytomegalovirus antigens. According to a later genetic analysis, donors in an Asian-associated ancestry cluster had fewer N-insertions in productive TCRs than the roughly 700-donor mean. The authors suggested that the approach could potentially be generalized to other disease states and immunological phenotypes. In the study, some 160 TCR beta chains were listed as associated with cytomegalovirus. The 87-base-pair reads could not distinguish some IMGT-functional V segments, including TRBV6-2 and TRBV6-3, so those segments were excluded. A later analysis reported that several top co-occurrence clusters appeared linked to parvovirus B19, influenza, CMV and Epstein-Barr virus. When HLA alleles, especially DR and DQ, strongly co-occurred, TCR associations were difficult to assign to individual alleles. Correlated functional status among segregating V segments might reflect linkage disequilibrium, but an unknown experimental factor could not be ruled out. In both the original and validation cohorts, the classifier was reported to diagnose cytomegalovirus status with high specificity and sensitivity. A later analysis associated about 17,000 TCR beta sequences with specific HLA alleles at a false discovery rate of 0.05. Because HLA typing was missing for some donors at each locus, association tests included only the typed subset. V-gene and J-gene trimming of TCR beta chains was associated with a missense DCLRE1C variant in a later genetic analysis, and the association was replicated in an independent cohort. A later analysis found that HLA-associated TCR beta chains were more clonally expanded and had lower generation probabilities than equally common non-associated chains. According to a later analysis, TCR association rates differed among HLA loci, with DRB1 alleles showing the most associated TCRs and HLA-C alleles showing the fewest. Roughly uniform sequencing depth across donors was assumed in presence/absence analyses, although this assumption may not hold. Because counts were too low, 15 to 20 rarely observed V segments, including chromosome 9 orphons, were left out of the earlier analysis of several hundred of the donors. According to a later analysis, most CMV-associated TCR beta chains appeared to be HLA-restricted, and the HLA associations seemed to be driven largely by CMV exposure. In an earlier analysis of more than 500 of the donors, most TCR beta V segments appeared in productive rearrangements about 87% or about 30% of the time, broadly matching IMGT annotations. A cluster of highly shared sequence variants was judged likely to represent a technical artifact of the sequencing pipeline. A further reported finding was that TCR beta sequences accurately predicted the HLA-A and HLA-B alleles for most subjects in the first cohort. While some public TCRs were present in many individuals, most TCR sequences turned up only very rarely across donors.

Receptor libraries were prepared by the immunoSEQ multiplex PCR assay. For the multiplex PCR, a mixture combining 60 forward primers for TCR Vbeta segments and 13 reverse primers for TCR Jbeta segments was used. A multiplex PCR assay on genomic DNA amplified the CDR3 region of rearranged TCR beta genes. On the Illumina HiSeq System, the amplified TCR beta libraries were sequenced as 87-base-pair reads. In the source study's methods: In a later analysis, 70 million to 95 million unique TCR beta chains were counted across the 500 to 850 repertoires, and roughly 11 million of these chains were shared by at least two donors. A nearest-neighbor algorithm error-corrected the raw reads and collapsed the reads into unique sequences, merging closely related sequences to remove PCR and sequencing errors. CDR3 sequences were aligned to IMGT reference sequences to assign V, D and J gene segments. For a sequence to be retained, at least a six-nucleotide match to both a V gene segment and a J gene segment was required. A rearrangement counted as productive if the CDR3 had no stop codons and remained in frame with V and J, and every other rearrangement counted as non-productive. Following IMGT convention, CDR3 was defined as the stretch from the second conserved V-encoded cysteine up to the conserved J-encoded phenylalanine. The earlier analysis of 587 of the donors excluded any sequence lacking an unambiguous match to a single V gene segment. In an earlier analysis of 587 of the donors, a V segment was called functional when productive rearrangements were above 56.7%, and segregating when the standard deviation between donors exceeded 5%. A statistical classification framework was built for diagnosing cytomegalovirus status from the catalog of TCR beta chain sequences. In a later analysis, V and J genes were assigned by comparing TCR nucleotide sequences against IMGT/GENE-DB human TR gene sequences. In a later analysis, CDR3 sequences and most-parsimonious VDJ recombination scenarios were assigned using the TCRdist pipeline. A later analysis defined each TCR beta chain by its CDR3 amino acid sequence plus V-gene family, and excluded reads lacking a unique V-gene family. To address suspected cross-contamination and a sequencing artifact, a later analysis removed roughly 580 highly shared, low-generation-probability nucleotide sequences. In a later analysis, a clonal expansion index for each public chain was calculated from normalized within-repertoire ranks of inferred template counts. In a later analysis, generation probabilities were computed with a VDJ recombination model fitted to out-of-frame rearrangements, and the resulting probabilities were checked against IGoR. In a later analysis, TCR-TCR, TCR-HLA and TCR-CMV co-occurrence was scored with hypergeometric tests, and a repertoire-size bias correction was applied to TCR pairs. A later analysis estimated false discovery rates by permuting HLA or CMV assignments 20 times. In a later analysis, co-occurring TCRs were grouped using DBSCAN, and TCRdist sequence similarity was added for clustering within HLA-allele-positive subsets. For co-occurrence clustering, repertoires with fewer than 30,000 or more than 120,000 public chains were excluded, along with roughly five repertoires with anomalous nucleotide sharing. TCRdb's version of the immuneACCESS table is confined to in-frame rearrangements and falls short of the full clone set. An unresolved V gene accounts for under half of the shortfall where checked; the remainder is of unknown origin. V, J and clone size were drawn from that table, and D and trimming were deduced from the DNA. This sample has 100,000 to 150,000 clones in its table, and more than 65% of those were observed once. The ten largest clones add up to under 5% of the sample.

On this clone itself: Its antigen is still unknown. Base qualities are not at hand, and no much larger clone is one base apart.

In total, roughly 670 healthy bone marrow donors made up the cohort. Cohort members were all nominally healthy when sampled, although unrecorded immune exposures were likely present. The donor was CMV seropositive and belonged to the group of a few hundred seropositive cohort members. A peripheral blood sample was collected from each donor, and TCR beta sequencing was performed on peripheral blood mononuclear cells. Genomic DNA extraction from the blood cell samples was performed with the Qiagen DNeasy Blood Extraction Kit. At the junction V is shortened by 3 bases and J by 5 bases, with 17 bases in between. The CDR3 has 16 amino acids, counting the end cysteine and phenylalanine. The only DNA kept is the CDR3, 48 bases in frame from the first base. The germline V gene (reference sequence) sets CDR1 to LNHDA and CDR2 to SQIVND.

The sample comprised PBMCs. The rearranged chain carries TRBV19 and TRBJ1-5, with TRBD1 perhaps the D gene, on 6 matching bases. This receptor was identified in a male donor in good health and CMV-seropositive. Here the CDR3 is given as CASSMWRGGLDQPQHF. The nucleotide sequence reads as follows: TGTGCCAGTAGTATGTGGAGGGGGGGACTGGATCAGCCCCAGCATTTT.